This TCR beta chain was sequenced during a study of T cells in Graves' hyperthyroidism and ophthalmopathy (dated 2019 in TCRdb). At the level of the whole study: Peripheral blood was sampled at the time of initial diagnosis, prior to any treatment. To identify distinguishing TCR V-J signatures, a discovery cohort of roughly 100 patients was used, comprising 40 to 45 with Graves' ophthalmopathy and around 57 with stable Graves' hyperthyroidism. Whether ophthalmopathy could be predicted prospectively was tested in an independent validation cohort made up of roughly 20 hyperthyroidism patients plus 17 patients who later progressed to ophthalmopathy. For training and testing, the approximately 92 patients in the discovery cohort were randomly divided in a 7:3 ratio. Thyroid tissue and blood T-cell repertoires from six Graves' hyperthyroidism patients were also compared in the study. After sampling, hyperthyroidism patients received methimazole starting at 30 mg daily, and ophthalmopathy patients received high-dose intravenous methylprednisolone. According to the paper, TCR Vbeta CDR3 sequencing was carried out on 135 peripheral blood samples, which came from fewer than 50 ophthalmopathy, some 73 hyperthyroidism and about 17 progressor patients.

Amplification of TCR beta CDR3 regions was carried out from RNA transcripts. The first round of RT-PCR for the TCR CDR3 was performed with the HTBI primer set and the Qiagen OneStep RT-PCR kit. The libraries were constructed in a second round of multiplex PCR and then size-selected and purified. The libraries were sequenced on an Illumina HiSeq2000 using paired-end 100 bp reads. The paper's processing steps were these. SOAPnuke was used to process the raw data, with reads discarded if the reads contained adapters or uncalled bases, had a mean Phred below 15, or lacked an exact constant-primer or identifier match. High-quality paired reads were merged with COPE v1.2.5, and unique nucleotide sequences were defined as clonotypes. MiTCR v1.1 was used to align the clonotypes against IMGT TRBV, TRBD and TRBJ reference segments. The analysis included only V-J combinations with a frequency above 0.0001, which together covered 98% to 99.2% of the repertoires. The TCS score was defined as F50 (clonal expansion) divided by E x V (chaos), with BLOSUM62-based TCRdist calculated between CDR3 peptides within each V-J. Welch's t-statistics and random forest reduced 514 V-J features to roughly 13, which were used in a naive Bayes classifier (R e1071). TCRdb reprocessed the public reads (quality trimming at Q25 with fastp, clone calling with MiXCR) and kept in-frame beta chains. Records with the same CDR3 protein are collapsed into one entry carrying the most frequent genes and DNA. The V and J calls come from TCRdb's annotation, not from the publication. This sample has almost 250,000 distinct CDR3 sequences in its table, and around 24% of those were observed once. The ten largest clones represent around 32% of the sample.

About this clonotype: It has no known antigen specificity. No per-base quality is available; no much larger clone lies one base away.

Ophthalmopathy patients had moderately to severely active disease, with a Clinical Activity Score of 3 or more, a NOSPECS grade of 4 or more, and a disease duration of less than 3 months. Any patient with an uncontrolled infection, another autoimmune disease, pregnancy or lactation was excluded. Diagnoses relied on clinical symptoms, serum thyroxine and TRAb, thyroid ultrasound and orbital computed tomography. PBMCs were separated from roughly 9.3 ml of fresh peripheral blood using Ficoll-Paque density gradient centrifugation. Total RNA was extracted using Trizol reagent, and RNA quality was assessed on an Agilent 2100 Bioanalyzer. Points the paper makes about the study in general: A model built on a 13 V-J signature distinguished ophthalmopathy from stable hyperthyroidism, reaching approximately 89% sensitivity and around 81% specificity in cross-validation and 80%/75% in testing. Sample size was not statistically predetermined, and blinding of investigators to group allocation was not performed. Most expanded thyroid clonotypes (frequency above 0.001) were also detected in blood, a finding suggesting that blood repertoires may reflect thyroid immune responses. In validation, progression to ophthalmopathy was predicted by the model with almost 71% sensitivity and 72% to 80% specificity, a median of about 6 months before onset.

From the cysteine through the phenylalanine, the CDR3 covers 13 amino acids. Of the read, only the CDR3 DNA is kept; its 39 bases are in frame from base 1. The junction carries 17 bases between V and J, which are trimmed by 5 bases and 7 bases respectively. Looking up the germline V gene (reference sequence) yields CDR1 DFQATT and CDR2 SNEGSKA. The sample was blood. The source of this sequence is a woman in her thirties or forties with Graves' ophthalmopathy. The chain uses TRBV20-1 and TRBJ1-2; TRBD1 is a possible D gene, resting on 6 matching bases. The CDR3 is CSAGHRQEAGYTF. The DNA is as follows: TGCAGTGCTGGACACCGACAGGAGGCTGGCTACACCTTC.